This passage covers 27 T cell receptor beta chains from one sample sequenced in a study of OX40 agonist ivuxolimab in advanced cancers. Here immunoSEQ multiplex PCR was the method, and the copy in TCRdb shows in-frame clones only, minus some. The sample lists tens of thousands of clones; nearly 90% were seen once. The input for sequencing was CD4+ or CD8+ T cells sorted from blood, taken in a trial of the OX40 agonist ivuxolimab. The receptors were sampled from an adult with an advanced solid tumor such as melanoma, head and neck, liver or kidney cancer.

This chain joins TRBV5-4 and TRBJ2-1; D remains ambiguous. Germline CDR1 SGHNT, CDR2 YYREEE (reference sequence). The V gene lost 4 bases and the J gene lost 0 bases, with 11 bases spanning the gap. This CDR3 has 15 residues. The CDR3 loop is CASSMRPSSYNEQFF. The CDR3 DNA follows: TGTGCCAGCAGCATGAGGCCGAGCTCCTACAATGAGCAGTTCTTC.

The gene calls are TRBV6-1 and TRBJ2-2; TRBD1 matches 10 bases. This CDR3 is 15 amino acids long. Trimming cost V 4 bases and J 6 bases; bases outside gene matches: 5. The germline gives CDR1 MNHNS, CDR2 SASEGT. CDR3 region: CASSGDRGLAGELFF. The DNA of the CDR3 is TGTGCCAGCAGTGGAGACAGGGGGCTGGCCGGGGAGCTGTTTTTT.

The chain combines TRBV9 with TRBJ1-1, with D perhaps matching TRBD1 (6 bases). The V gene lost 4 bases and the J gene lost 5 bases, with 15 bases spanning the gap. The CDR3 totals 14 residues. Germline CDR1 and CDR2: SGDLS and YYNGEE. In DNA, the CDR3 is TGTGCCAGCAGCTCCCGTACAGGGAATACTGAAGCTTTCTTT. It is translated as CASSSRTGNTEAFF.

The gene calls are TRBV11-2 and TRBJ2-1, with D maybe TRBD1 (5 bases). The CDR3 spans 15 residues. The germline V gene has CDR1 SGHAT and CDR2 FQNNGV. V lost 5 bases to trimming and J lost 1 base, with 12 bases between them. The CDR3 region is CASSILQGSYNEQFF. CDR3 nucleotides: TGTGCCAGCAGCATACTTCAGGGATCCTACAATGAGCAGTTCTTC.

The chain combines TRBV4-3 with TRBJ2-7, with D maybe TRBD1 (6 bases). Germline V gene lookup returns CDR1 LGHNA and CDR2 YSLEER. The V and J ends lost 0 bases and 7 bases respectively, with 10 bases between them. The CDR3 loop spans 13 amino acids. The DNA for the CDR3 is TGCGCCAGCAGCCAAGACACAGGGCGGGAGCAGTACTTC. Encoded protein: CASSQDTGREQYF.

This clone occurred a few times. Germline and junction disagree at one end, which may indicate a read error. The CDR3 region is CASCLQGASEQYF. The CDR3 nucleotides are TGCGCCAGCTGCTTACAGGGGGCTAGCGAGCAGTACTTC. The chain has TRBV5-1 and TRBJ2-7; 9 nucleotides match TRBD1. In germline, CDR1 is SGHRS, CDR2 YFSETQ. The CDR3 has 13 residues.

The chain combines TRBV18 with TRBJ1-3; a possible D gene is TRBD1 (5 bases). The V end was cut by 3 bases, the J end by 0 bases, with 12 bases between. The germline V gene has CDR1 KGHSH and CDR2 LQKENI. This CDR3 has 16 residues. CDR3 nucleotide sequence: TGTGCCAGCTCACCGGGGGGTCTTTCCTCTGGAAACACCATATATTTT. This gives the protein CASSPGGLSSGNTIYF.

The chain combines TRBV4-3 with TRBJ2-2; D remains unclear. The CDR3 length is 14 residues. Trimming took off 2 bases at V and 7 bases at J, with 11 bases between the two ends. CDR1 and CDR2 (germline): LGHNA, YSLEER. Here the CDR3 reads CASSQLRAFGELFF. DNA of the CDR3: TGCGCCAGCAGCCAACTTAGAGCGTTCGGGGAGCTGTTTTTT.

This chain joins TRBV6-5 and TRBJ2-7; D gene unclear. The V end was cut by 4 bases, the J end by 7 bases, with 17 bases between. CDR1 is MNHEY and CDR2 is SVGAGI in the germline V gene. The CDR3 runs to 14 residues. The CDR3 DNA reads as TGTGCCAGCAGTTCCTCTTCGACAATGAGGGAGCAGTACTTC. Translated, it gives CASSSSSTMREQYF.

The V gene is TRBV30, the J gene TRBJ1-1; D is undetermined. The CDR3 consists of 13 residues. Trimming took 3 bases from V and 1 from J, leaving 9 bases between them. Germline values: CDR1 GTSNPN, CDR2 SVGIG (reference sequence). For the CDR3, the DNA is TGTGCCTGGAGGCGAACAGCGAACACTGAAGCTTTCTTT. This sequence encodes CAWRRTANTEAFF.

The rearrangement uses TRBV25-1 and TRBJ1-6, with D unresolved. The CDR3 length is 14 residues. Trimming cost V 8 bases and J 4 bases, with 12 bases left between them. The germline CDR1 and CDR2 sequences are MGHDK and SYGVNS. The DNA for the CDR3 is TGTGCCAGCTCGCCCCAGGATTATAATTCACCCCTCCACTTT. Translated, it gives CASSPQDYNSPLHF.

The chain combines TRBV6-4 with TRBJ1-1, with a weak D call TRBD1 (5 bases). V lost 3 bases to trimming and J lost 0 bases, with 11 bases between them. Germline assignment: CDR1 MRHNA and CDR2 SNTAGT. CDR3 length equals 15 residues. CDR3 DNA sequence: TGTGCCAGCAGTGATGAGACAGACATGAACACTGAAGCTTTCTTT. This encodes CASSDETDMNTEAFF.

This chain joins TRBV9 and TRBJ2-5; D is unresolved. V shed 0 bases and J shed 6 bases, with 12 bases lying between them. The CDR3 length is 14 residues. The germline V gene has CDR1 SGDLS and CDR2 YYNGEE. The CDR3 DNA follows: TGTGCCAGCAGCGTAGATCCCGATCCGCAGACCCAGTACTTC. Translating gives CASSVDPDPQTQYF. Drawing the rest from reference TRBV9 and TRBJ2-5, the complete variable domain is DSGVTQTPKHLITATGQRVTLRCSPRSGDLSVYWYQQSLDQGLQFLIQYYNGEERAKGNILERFSAQQFPDLHSELNLSSLELGDSALYFCASSVDPDPQTQYFGPGTRLLVL.

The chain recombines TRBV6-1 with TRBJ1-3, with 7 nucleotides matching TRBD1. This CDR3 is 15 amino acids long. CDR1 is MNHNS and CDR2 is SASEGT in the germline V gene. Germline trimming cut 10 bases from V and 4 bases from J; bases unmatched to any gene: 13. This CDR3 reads CAISREGAFGNTIYF. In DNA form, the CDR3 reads TGTGCCATATCTCGGGAGGGGGCGTTCGGAAACACCATATATTTT.

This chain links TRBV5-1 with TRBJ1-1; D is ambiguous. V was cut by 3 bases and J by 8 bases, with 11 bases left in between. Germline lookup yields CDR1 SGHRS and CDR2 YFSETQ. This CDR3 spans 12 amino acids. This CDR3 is CASSSGLPEAFF. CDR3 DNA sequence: TGCGCCAGCAGCTCCGGTCTACCGGAAGCTTTCTTT.

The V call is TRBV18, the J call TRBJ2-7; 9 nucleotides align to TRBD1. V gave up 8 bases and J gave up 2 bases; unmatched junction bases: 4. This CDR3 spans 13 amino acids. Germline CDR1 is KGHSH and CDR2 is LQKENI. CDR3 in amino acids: CASTRDRAYEQYF. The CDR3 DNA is TGTGCCAGCACGCGGGACAGGGCCTACGAGCAGTACTTC.

CDR3 bases: TGTGCCAGCAGTAGGAATGGACAGTTAAATCAGCCCCAGCATTTT. It specifies CASSRNGQLNQPQHF. The chain couples TRBV2 to TRBJ1-5; D is possibly TRBD1 (6 bases). Germline V gene sequence: CDR1 SNHLY, CDR2 FYNNEI. Trimming took 5 bases from V and 4 from J, leaving 15 bases between them. CDR3 length: 15 residues.

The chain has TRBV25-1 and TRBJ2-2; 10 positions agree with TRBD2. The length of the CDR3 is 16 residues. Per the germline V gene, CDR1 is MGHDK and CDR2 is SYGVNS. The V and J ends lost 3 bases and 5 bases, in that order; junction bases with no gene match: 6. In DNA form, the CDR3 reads TGTGCCAGCAGTGACCCAGCTAGCGGGAGTACCGGGGAGCTGTTTTTT. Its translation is CASSDPASGSTGELFF.

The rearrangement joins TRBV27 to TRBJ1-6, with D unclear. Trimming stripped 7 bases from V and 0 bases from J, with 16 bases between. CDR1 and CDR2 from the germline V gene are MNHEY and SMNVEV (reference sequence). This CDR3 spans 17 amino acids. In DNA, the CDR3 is TGTGCCAGCACTCCCCTCCCTTTAAGCTCCTATAATTCACCCCTCCACTTT. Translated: CASTPLPLSSYNSPLHF.

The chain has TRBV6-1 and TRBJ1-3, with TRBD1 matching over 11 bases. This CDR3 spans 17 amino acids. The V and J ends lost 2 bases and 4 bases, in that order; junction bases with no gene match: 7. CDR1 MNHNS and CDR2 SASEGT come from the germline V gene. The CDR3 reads CASSEIPDRGLGNTIYF. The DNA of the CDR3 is TGTGCCAGCAGTGAAATCCCGGACAGGGGGCTAGGAAACACCATATATTTT.

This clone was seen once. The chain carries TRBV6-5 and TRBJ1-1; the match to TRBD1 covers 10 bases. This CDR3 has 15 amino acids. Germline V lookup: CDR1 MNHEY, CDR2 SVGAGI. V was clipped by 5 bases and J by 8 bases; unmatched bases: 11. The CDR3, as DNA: TGTGCCAGCAGTCCATGGGGACAGGGGTTTATCGAAGCTTTCTTT. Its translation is CASSPWGQGFIEAFF.

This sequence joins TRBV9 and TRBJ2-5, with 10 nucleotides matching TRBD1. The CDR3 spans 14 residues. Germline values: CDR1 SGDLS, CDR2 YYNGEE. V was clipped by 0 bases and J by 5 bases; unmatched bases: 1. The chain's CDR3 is CASSVGDRGETQYF. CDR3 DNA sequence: TGTGCCAGCAGCGTAGGGGACAGGGGTGAGACCCAGTACTTC.

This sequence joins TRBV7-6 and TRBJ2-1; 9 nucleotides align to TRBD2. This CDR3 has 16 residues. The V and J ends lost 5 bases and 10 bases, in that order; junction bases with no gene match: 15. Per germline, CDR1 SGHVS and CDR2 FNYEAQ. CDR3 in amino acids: CASSPMTVAGVGEQFF. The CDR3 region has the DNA TGTGCCAGCAGCCCCATGACGGTAGCGGGAGTAGGCGAGCAGTTCTTC. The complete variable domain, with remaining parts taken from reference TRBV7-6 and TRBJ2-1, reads GAGVSQSPRYKVTKRGQDVALRCDPISGHVSLYWYRQALGQGPEFLTYFNYEAQQDKSGLPNDRFSAERPEGSISTLTIQRTEQRDSAMYRCASSPMTVAGVGEQFFGPGTRLTVL.

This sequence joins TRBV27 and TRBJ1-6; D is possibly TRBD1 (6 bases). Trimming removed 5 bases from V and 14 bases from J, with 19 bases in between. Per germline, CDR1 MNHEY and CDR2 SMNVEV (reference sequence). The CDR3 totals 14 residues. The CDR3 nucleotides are TGTGCCAGCAGTCTCTCCGGGACACCAAGGGCCCTCCACTTT. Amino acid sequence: CASSLSGTPRALHF.

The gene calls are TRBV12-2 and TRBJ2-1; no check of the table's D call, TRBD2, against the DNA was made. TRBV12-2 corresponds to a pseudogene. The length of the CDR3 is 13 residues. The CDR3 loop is CASRLIERNEQFF. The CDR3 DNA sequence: TGTGCAAGTCGCTTAATCGAGCGCAATGAGCAGTTCTTC.

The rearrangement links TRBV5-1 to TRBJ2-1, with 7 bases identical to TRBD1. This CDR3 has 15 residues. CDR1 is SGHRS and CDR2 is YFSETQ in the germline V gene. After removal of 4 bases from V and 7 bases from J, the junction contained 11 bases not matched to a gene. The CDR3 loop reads CASSQIGGVLNEQFF. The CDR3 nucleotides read TGCGCCAGCAGCCAGATAGGGGGCGTTTTAAATGAGCAGTTCTTC.

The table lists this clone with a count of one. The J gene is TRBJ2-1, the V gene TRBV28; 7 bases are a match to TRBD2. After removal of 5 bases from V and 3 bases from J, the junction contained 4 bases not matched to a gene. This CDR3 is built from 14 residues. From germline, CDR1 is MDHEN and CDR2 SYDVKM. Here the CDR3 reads CASSPTSVYNEQFF. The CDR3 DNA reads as TGTGCCAGCAGTCCTACTAGCGTCTACAATGAGCAGTTCTTC.